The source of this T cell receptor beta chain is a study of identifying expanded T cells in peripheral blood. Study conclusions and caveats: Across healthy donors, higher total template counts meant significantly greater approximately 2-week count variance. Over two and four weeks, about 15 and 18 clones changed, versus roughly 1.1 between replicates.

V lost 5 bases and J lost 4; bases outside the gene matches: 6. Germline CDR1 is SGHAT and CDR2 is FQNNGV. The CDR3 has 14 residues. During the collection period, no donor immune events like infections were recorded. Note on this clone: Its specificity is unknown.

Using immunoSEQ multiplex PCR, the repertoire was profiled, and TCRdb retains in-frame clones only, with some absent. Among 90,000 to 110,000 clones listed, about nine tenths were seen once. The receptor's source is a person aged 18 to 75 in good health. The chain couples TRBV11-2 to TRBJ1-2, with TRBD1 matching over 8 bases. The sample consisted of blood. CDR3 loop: CASSTNQGAYGYTF. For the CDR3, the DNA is TGTGCCAGCAGCACCAATCAGGGGGCCTATGGCTACACCTTC.